The T cell receptor beta chain described here comes from a study of blood T cell repertoires in COVID-19. Study-wide context: COVID-19 samples from acute and convalescent phases originated in the United States, Italy and Spain. PBMCs, B-cell-depleted T cells, or T cells were the source of the cDNA or gDNA that made up the material.

In the authors' workflow: Reference gene primer amplification gave estimated nucleated cell counts. Measured with immunoSEQ multiplex PCR; TCRdb has only the in-frame clones, and not every one. Clonal size and the V and J genes are those of that table, whereas D and trimming came from the DNA. Among around 130,000 clones listed, approximately 83% were seen once. Germline-derived CDR1 and CDR2 are SGDLS and YYNGEE. V lost 0 bases, J lost 4 bases, and 19 bases lay in between. The CDR3 extends over 18 amino acids. The TCR sequence derives from a woman aged 50 to 65 who had recovered from COVID-19. Sample: peripheral blood. This chain connects TRBV9 to TRBJ2-2; D is possibly TRBD1 (5 bases). DNA of the CDR3: TGTGCCAGCAGCGTAGGAGAACAGGAATTTTTCCTCACCGGGGAGCTGTTTTTT. Its translation: CASSVGEQEFFLTGELFF.